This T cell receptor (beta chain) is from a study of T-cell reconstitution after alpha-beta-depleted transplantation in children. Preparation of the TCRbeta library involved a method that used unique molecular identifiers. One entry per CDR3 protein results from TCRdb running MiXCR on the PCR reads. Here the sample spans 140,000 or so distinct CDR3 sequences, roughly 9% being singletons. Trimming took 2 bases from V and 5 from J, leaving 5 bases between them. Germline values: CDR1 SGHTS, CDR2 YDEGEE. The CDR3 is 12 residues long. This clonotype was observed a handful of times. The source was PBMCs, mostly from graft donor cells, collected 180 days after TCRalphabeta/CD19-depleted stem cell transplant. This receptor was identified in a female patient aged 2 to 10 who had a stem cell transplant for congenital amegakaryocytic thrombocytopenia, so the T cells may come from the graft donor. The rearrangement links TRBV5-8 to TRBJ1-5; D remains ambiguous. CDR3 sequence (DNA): TGTGCCAGCAGCTTCTTGGATCAGCCCCAGCATTTT. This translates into CASSFLDQPQHF.